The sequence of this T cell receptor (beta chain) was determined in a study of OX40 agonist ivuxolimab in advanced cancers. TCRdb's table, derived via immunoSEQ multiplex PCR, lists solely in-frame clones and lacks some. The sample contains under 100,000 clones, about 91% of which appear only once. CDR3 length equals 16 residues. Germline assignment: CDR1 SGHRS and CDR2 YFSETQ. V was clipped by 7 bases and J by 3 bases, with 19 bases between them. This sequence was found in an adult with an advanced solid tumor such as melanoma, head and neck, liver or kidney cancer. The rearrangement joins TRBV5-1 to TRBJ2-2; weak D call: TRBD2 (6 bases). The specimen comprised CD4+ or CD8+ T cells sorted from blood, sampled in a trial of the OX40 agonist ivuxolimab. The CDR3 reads CASQERGGTDTGELFF. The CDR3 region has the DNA TGCGCCAGCCAGGAGCGAGGAGGGACCGACACCGGGGAGCTGTTTTTT.